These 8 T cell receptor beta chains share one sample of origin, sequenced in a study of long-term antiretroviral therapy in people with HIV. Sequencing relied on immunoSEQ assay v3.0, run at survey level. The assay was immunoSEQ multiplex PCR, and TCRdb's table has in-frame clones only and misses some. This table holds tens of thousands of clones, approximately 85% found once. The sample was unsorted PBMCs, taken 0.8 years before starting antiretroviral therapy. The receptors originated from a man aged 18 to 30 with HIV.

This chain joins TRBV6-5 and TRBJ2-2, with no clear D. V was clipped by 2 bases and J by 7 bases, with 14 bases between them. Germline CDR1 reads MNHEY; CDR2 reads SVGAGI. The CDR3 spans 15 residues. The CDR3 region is CASSYRPVIHGELFF. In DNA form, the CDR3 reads TGTGCCAGCAGTTACCGCCCCGTAATTCACGGGGAGCTGTTTTTT.

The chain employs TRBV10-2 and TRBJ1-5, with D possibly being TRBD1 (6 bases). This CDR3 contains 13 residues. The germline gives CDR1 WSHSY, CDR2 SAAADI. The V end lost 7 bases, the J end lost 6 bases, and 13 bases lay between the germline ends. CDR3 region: CASMRQEGQPQHF. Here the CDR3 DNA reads TGCGCCAGCATGCGACAGGAGGGTCAGCCCCAGCATTTT.

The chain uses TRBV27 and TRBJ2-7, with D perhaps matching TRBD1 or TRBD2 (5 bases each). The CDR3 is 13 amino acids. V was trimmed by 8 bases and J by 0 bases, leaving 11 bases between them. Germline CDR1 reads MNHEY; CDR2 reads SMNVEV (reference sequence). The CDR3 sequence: CASSPGTSYEQYF. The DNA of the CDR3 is TGTGCCAGCTCGCCCGGGACCTCCTACGAGCAGTACTTC.

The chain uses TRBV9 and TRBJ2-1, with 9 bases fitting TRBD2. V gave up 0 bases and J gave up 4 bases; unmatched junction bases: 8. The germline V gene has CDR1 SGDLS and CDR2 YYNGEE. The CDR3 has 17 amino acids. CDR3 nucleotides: TGTGCCAGCAGCGTAGTGGGCGGGAGGGGAACTTACAATGAGCAGTTCTTC. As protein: CASSVVGGRGTYNEQFF.

CDR3 in amino acids: CASSLGGGYNEQFF. The CDR3, as DNA: TGTGCCAGCAGCTTGGGCGGGGGGTACAATGAGCAGTTCTTC. J is TRBJ2-1 and V is TRBV7-9, with TRBD2 matching over 8 bases. In germline, CDR1 is SEHNR, CDR2 FQNEAQ (reference sequence). The CDR3 consists of 14 residues. Trimming took 3 bases from V and 4 from J; bases not matched to a gene: 2.

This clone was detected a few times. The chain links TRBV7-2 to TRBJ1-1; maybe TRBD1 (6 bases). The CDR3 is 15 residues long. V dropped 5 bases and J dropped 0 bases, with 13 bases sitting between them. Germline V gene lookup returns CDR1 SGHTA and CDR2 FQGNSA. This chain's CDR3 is CASSDTGTLNTEAFF. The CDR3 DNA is TGTGCCAGCAGCGATACCGGGACATTGAACACTGAAGCTTTCTTT. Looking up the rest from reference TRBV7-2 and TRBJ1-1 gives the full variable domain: GAGVSQSPSNKVTEKGKDVELRCDPISGHTALYWYRQSLGQGLEFLIYFQGNSAPDKSGLPSDRFSAERTGGSVSTLTIQRTQQEDSAVYLCASSDTGTLNTEAFFGQGTRLTVV.

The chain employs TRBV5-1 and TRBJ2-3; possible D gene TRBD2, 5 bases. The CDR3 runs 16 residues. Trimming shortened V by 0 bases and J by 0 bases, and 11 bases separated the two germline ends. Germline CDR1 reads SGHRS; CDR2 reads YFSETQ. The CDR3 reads CASSLVTQRSTDTQYF. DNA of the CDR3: TGCGCCAGCAGCTTGGTAACACAGCGGAGCACAGATACGCAGTATTTT.

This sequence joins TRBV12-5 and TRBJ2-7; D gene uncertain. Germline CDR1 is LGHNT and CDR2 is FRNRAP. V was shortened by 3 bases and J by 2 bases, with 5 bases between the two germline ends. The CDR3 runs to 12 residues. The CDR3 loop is CASGLITYEQYF. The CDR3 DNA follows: TGTGCTAGTGGTTTAATTACCTACGAGCAGTACTTC.